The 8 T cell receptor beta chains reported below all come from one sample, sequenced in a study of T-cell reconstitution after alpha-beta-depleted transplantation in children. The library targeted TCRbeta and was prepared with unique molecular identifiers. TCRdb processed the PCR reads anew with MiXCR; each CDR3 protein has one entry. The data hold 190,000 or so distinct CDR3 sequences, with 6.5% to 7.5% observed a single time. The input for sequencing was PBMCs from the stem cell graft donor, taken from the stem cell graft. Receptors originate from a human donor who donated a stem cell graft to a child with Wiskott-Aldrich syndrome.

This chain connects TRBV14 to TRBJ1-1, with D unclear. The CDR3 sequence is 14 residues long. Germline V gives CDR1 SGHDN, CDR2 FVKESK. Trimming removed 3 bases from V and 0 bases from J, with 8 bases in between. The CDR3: CASSHWLMNTEAFF. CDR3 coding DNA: TGTGCCAGCAGCCATTGGCTAATGAACACTGAAGCTTTCTTT.

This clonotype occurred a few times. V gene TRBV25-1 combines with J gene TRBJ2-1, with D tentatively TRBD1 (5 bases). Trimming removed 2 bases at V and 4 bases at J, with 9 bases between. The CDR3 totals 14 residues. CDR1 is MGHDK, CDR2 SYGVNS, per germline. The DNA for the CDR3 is TGTGCCAGCAGTGAACCAGGGAATTACAATGAGCAGTTCTTC. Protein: CASSEPGNYNEQFF.

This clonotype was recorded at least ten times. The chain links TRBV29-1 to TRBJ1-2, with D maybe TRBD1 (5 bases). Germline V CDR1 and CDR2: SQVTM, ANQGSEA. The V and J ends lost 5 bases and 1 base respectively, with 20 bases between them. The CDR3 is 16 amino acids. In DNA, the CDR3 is TGCAGCGTTTACTTCGGGCAGGGCGACTTTAACTATGGCTACACCTTC. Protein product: CSVYFGQGDFNYGYTF.

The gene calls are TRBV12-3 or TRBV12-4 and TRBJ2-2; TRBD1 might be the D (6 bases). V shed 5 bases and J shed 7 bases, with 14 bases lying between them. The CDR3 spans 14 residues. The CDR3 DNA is TGTGCCAGCAGTCCTCCACAGGGAAGCGGGGAGCTGTTTTTT. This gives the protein CASSPPQGSGELFF.

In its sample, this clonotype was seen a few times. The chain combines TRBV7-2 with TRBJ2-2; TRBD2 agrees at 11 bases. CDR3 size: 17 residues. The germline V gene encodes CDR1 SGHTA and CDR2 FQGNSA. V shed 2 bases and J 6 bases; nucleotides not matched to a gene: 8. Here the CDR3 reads CASSLRLAGGIAGELFF. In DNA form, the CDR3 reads TGTGCCAGCAGCTTAAGGCTAGCGGGGGGCATTGCCGGGGAGCTGTTTTTT.

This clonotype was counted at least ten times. CDR3 sequence (DNA): TGCAGTGCTTACCCAGCGGGAGGATCCTACAATGAGCAGTTCTTC. It codes for CSAYPAGGSYNEQFF. The rearrangement uses TRBV20-1 and TRBJ2-1; 9 nucleotides match TRBD2. This CDR3 comprises 15 residues. J gave up 1 base and V 5 bases, and 6 bases lay outside the gene matches. The germline gives CDR1 DFQATT, CDR2 SNEGSKA (reference sequence).

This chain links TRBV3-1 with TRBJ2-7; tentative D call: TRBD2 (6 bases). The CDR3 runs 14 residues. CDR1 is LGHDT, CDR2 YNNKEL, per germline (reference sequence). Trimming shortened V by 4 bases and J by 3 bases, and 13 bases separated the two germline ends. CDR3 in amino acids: CASSPGGLLYEQYF. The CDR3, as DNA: TGTGCCAGCAGCCCCGGGGGTCTCCTCTACGAGCAGTACTTC.

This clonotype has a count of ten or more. CDR3 sequence reads: CASSWRQGITYEQYF. Here the CDR3 DNA reads TGTGCCAGCAGCTGGAGACAGGGAATCACCTACGAGCAGTACTTC. V and J are TRBV13 and TRBJ2-7; 7 bases map to TRBD1. This CDR3 contains 15 residues. Germline V gene sequence: CDR1 PRHDT, CDR2 FYEKMQ (reference sequence). V lost 4 bases and J lost 2; bases outside the gene matches: 8.